The 4 T cell receptor beta chains given below trace back to one sample, sequenced in a study of beta chain features in type 1 diabetes. Sequencing targeted expressed TCRB transcripts, as all isolated RNA had been reverse transcribed. Profiling relied on immunoSEQ multiplex PCR, and the TCRdb table lists in-frame clones only, not all of them. The sample lists 310,000 or so clones, approximately 9.9% seen once, with 0.015% to 0.02% in the top ten. Sequencing used naive CD4+ T cells from blood. These receptors came from a woman in her 30s in good health.

The chain carries TRBV7-6 and TRBJ2-2; TRBD2 might be the D (7 bases). Between the trimmed V and J ends, which lost 5 bases and 3 bases, there was a span of 19 bases. CDR1 and CDR2 (germline): SGHVS, FNYEAQ. This CDR3 is 17 amino acids long. The CDR3 region has the DNA TGTGCCAGCAGCCAGAGCACGGGGGGCCCTTACACCGGGGAGCTGTTTTTT. Translated: CASSQSTGGPYTGELFF.

DNA for the CDR3: TGTGCCAGCAGGCGTACAGGGTTCTACGAGCAGTACTTC. It yields the protein CASRRTGFYEQYF. J is TRBJ2-7 and V is TRBV13; D is perhaps TRBD1 (6 bases). Germline V gene sequence: CDR1 PRHDT, CDR2 FYEKMQ (reference sequence). CDR3 size: 13 residues. The V and J ends lost 6 bases and 3 bases respectively, with 12 bases between them.

The genes are TRBV18 and TRBJ2-7, with 7 positions matching TRBD1. The V and J ends lost 3 bases and 6 bases, in that order; junction bases with no gene match: 11. The CDR3 has 15 residues. Germline CDR1 reads KGHSH; CDR2 reads LQKENI. The CDR3 here is CASSPLERGPSEQYF. The CDR3 DNA sequence: TGTGCCAGCTCACCGTTGGAGAGGGGGCCGAGCGAGCAGTACTTC. Supplemented by reference TRBV18 and TRBJ2-7, the full variable domain reads NAGVMQNPRHLVRRRGQEARLRCSPMKGHSHVYWYRQLPEEGLKFMVYLQKENIIDESGMPKERFSAEFPKEGPSILRIQQVVRGDSAAYFCASSPLERGPSEQYFGPGTRLTVT.

The rearrangement joins TRBV7-3 to TRBJ2-3; 10 bases are a match to TRBD2. The ends lost 4 bases at V and 1 base at J; junction bases unmatched: 5. Germline CDR1 SGHTA, CDR2 FQGTGA. The CDR3 covers 16 residues. CDR3 DNA: TGTGCCAGCAGCTCCGGACTAGCGGCAGGCACAGATACGCAGTATTTT. It specifies CASSSGLAAGTDTQYF.